The 17 T cell receptor beta chains below come from one sample, sequenced in a study of T-cell reconstitution after alpha-beta-depleted transplantation in children. Unique molecular identifiers tagged the TCRbeta library. TCRdb re-called the PCR reads with MiXCR, one entry per CDR3 protein. This sample carries some 590,000 distinct CDR3 sequences, over 9.5% of them seen once, and the ten largest clones take roughly 4%. The sequencing used PBMCs from the stem cell graft donor, collected from the stem cell graft. The receptors here all came from a human donor who donated a stem cell graft to a child with acute myeloid leukemia.

This clonotype was observed many times. The chain uses TRBV20-1 and TRBJ2-7, with 8 positions matching TRBD1. CDR1 DFQATT and CDR2 SNEGSKA come from the germline V gene (reference sequence). Trimming took 1 base from V and 3 from J; bases not matched to a gene: 2. The CDR3 length is 13 residues. The CDR3 is CSARGQGNYEQYF. The DNA for the CDR3 is TGCAGTGCTAGAGGACAGGGGAACTACGAGCAGTACTTC.

This clonotype was observed many times. The rearrangement links TRBV12-3 or TRBV12-4 to TRBJ1-5; D unresolved. This CDR3 has 13 amino acids. Trimming left V 2 bases short and J 5 bases short, with 7 bases between. This CDR3 is CASSLSGHQPQHF. CDR3 nucleotides: TGTGCCAGCAGTTTAAGCGGGCATCAGCCCCAGCATTTT.

J is TRBJ1-1 and V is TRBV5-1; no firm D call. CDR3 size: 14 residues. Germline assignment: CDR1 SGHRS and CDR2 YFSETQ. V lost 3 bases, J lost 4 bases, and 13 bases lay in between. For the CDR3, the DNA is TGCGCCAGCAGCTCCGGAGGTATGGGCACTGAAGCTTTCTTT. Its translation is CASSSGGMGTEAFF.

This clonotype showed up just a few times. The V and J genes are TRBV3-1 and TRBJ2-3; TRBD1 is a possible D gene (5 bases). The CDR3 consists of 13 residues. Germline loops: CDR1 LGHDT, CDR2 YNNKEL (reference sequence). V gave up 5 bases and J gave up 4 bases, with 10 bases separating them. The CDR3 bases are TGTGCCAGCAGCGTATCAGGGCCAGATACGCAGTATTTT. Protein: CASSVSGPDTQYF.

This chain joins TRBV6-2 or TRBV6-3 and TRBJ2-5; no firm D call. Between the trimmed V and J ends, which lost 5 bases and 5 bases, there was a span of 12 bases. The CDR3 loop spans 13 amino acids. CDR1 is MNHEY and CDR2 is SVGEGT in the germline V gene. The CDR3 sequence is CASSQGLPETQYF. CDR3 DNA: TGTGCCAGCAGTCAAGGGTTACCGGAGACCCAGTACTTC.

This clonotype was observed many times. This chain uses TRBV5-1 with TRBJ2-1; 7 nucleotides match TRBD2. From germline, CDR1 is SGHRS and CDR2 YFSETQ. The CDR3 is made up of 15 amino acids. The junction had 9 bases not matched to a gene; V was cut back by 0 bases and J by 9 bases. The CDR3 sequence is CASSLGGGRGSEQFF. DNA of the CDR3: TGCGCCAGCAGCTTGGGTGGCGGGAGAGGGAGTGAGCAGTTCTTC. Supplemented by reference TRBV5-1 and TRBJ2-1, the full variable domain reads KAGVTQTPRYLIKTRGQQVTLSCSPISGHRSVSWYQQTPGQGLQFLFEYFSETQRNKGNFPGRFSGRQFSNSRSEMNVSTLELGDSALYLCASSLGGGRGSEQFFGPGTRLTVL.

At least ten counts were recorded for this clonotype. This rearrangement joins TRBV29-1 to TRBJ2-5, with 7 bases matching TRBD1. There are 14 residues in the CDR3. After removal of 4 bases from V and 4 bases from J, the junction contained 9 bases not matched to a gene. CDR1 and CDR2 from the germline V gene are SQVTM and ANQGSEA. CDR3 amino acids: CSVGARQGGETQYF. The CDR3 DNA is TGCAGCGTTGGGGCCAGACAGGGTGGAGAGACCCAGTACTTC.

This clonotype was counted a few times. This sequence joins TRBV7-9 and TRBJ2-1, with D tentatively TRBD2 (6 bases). Deletions cut 3 bases from V and 3 bases from J, with 9 bases between. The germline V gene has CDR1 SEHNR and CDR2 FQNEAQ (reference sequence). CDR3 size: 14 residues. The CDR3 is CASSFGSGYNEQFF. CDR3 DNA: TGTGCCAGCAGCTTTGGTAGCGGCTACAATGAGCAGTTCTTC.

This clonotype was detected a few times. This chain joins TRBV9 and TRBJ2-5, with D perhaps TRBD2 (6 bases). CDR1 is SGDLS and CDR2 is YYNGEE in the germline V gene. The V end lost 0 bases, the J end lost 2 bases, and 11 bases lay between the germline ends. CDR3 length: 15 amino acids. In DNA, the CDR3 is TGTGCCAGCAGCGTAGAGGGACTGAGACAAGAGACCCAGTACTTC. As protein: CASSVEGLRQETQYF.

This clonotype was seen more than once but under ten times. CDR3 amino acids: CASHREGTRTDTQYF. For the CDR3, the DNA is TGTGCCAGCCATCGGGAGGGCACGCGCACAGATACGCAGTATTTT. J is TRBJ2-3 and V is TRBV6-1, with 8 bases fitting TRBD2. The CDR3 totals 15 residues. Germline CDR1 is MNHNS and CDR2 is SASEGT. V was pared by 8 bases and J by 1 base, with 8 bases of the junction left unmatched.

The chain uses TRBV4-3 and TRBJ2-3, with D tentatively TRBD1 (5 bases). V was pared by 1 base and J by 1 base, with 9 bases between. Per the germline V gene, CDR1 is LGHNA and CDR2 is YSLEER. CDR3 size: 15 residues. The CDR3 sequence is CASSQGGLRTDTQYF. DNA of the CDR3: TGCGCCAGCAGCCAAGGGGGCCTTCGCACAGATACGCAGTATTTT.

In this sample, this clonotype turned up many times. The J gene is TRBJ2-1, the V gene TRBV29-1, with D perhaps given as TRBD1 or TRBD2 (5 bases each). This CDR3 has 14 residues. Germline lookup yields CDR1 SQVTM and CDR2 ANQGSEA. With 7 bases removed from V and 3 bases from J, the gap between germline ends came to 16 bases. The CDR3 DNA follows: TGCAGCGGGGACGAGTTGAGGGTCTACAATGAGCAGTTCTTC. The encoded protein is CSGDELRVYNEQFF.

This chain links TRBV11-3 with TRBJ2-1, with D uncertain. Trimming shortened V by 0 bases and J by 5 bases, and 17 bases separated the two germline ends. There are 17 residues in the CDR3. Germline V gene data show CDR1 as SGHNT and CDR2 as YENEEA. CDR3 amino acids: CASSLDHPTTPDNEQFF. The CDR3 DNA is TGTGCCAGCAGCTTAGATCATCCCACCACTCCCGACAATGAGCAGTTCTTC.

V is TRBV20-1 and J is TRBJ2-7; tentative D call: TRBD2 (6 bases). CDR3 size: 14 residues. Germline CDR1 reads DFQATT; CDR2 reads SNEGSKA (reference sequence). V lost 0 bases, J lost 6 bases, and 15 bases lay in between. CDR3 coding DNA: TGCAGTGCTAGAGAGGGGGGACCCCGAGGCGAGCAGTACTTC. Amino acids: CSAREGGPRGEQYF.

Many counts were recorded for this clonotype. V is TRBV29-1 and J is TRBJ2-1; no clear D. CDR1 and CDR2 (germline): SQVTM, ANQGSEA. Deletions cut 0 bases from V and 2 bases from J, with 8 bases between. CDR3 length: 14 residues. The CDR3 DNA reads as TGCAGCGTTGAAGACTCCGTGGCCTACAATGAGCAGTTCTTC. Translating it yields CSVEDSVAYNEQFF.

The chain is built from TRBV24-1 and TRBJ2-1, with 9 nucleotides matching TRBD2. The CDR3 contains 14 residues. The germline V gene encodes CDR1 KGHDR and CDR2 SFDVKD. The J segment lost 5 bases and the V segment lost 7 bases, leaving 5 bases of the junction unmatched. The CDR3 bases are TGTGCCACCAGCCATAGCGGGGGCAACAATGAGCAGTTCTTC. Its protein is CATSHSGGNNEQFF.

This clonotype was detected many times. J is TRBJ2-3 and V is TRBV20-1, with 8 bases aligning to TRBD2. V dropped 2 bases and J dropped 5; count of bases not matched to a gene: 6. CDR1 and CDR2 (germline): DFQATT, SNEGSKA (reference sequence). CDR3 length: 14 residues. The CDR3 is CSARRGGPQDTQYF. CDR3 bases: TGCAGTGCTAGACGCGGGGGGCCCCAAGATACGCAGTATTTT.